Shown below are 9 T cell receptor beta chains from a single sample sequenced in a study. One entry per CDR3 protein, called by TCRdb with MiXCR from the 5' RACE reads. The table has about 23,000 distinct CDR3 sequences, about 30% seen once. Material for sequencing was tumor-infiltrating naive CD4+ T cells sorted from the breast tumor. The subset here: naive CD4+ T cells, CD4+CD45RA+CD25-. The receptor set was obtained from a female donor with breast cancer.

By frequency in the sample, this clonotype is medium-sized. The J gene is TRBJ2-7, the V gene TRBV3-1; D may be TRBD2 (6 bases). V was clipped by 1 base and J by 6 bases, with 13 bases between them. CDR1 is LGHDT and CDR2 is YNNKEL in the germline V gene (reference sequence). The CDR3 sequence is 14 residues long. In DNA, the CDR3 is TGTGCCAGCAGCCAAGTGGAGGGGTCGGGCGAGCAGTACTTC. Amino acids: CASSQVEGSGEQYF.

The CDR3 DNA reads as TGTGCCAGCAAGTACAAGACAGGGGGTAATGGGGCCAACGTCCTGACTTTC. It specifies CASKYKTGGNGANVLTF. The rearrangement links TRBV21-1 to TRBJ2-6; TRBD1, the table's D call, lacks a check against the DNA. TRBV21-1 is labeled a pseudogene. CDR3 length: 17 amino acids.

This chain uses TRBV6-1 with TRBJ1-1; 7 positions match TRBD1. Germline V gene lookup returns CDR1 MNHNS and CDR2 SASEGT. The trim removed 8 bases at V and 1 base at J, leaving 4 bases unmatched. CDR3 length: 13 residues. This CDR3 is CASRRGPNTEAFF. The CDR3 DNA follows: TGTGCCAGCCGAAGGGGGCCGAACACTGAAGCTTTCTTT.

This clonotype was seen a single time. This may come from a read error, since a much larger clone is one base off. This sequence joins TRBV7-2 and TRBJ1-2, with unresolved D. This CDR3 region has 16 residues. The ends were cut back, 1 base at V and 8 bases at J, with 20 bases in the middle. CDR1 is SGHTA and CDR2 is FQGNSA in the germline V gene. The CDR3 is CASSLGSWIFVVGYTF. In DNA form, the CDR3 reads TGTGCCAGCAGCTTAGGGTCATGGATATTTGTAGTGGGCTACACCTTC.

In regard to this clonotype: Given a much more abundant clone one base away, this may be a read error. The J gene is TRBJ1-1, the V gene TRBV10-2; 8 nucleotides match TRBD1. Germline V lookup: CDR1 WSHSY, CDR2 SAAADI. This CDR3 contains 13 residues. V lost 5 bases to trimming and J lost 5 bases; unmatched junction nucleotides: 4. CDR3 region: CASSRTGSTEAFF. For the CDR3, the DNA is TGCGCCAGCAGTAGGACAGGGTCGACTGAAGCTTTCTTT.

This clonotype is termed medium-sized. This CDR3 reads CSARDWSSYEQYF. CDR3 DNA: TGCAGTGCTAGGGACTGGAGCTCCTACGAGCAGTACTTC. The rearrangement joins TRBV20-1 to TRBJ2-7; tentative D call: TRBD2 (5 bases). This CDR3 spans 13 amino acids. Looked up from germline, CDR1 is DFQATT and CDR2 is SNEGSKA (reference sequence). Deletions cut 3 bases from V and 0 bases from J, with 9 bases between.

This clonotype was detected once. This rearrangement joins TRBV20-1 to TRBJ2-7, with D tentatively TRBD1 (6 bases). Germline CDR1 and CDR2: DFQATT and SNEGSKA (reference sequence). The CDR3 loop spans 15 amino acids. V lost 0 bases to trimming and J lost 3 bases, with 15 bases between them. The CDR3 is CSARDRWGHGYEQYF. The CDR3 region has the DNA TGCAGTGCTAGAGATCGGTGGGGGCATGGCTACGAGCAGTACTTC.

This clonotype was counted many times. This rearrangement joins TRBV12-3 or TRBV12-4 to TRBJ2-3; weak D call: TRBD2 (6 bases). V was cut by 4 bases and J by 4 bases, with 15 bases left in between. The CDR3 spans 15 residues. The CDR3 nucleotides are TGTGCCAGCAGTTACCGCGGGGTAGCAGCAGATACGCAGTATTTT. It is translated as CASSYRGVAADTQYF.

Ten or more counts support this clonotype. The chain couples TRBV12-3 or TRBV12-4 to TRBJ2-1; 8 bases match TRBD1. Trimming took 10 bases from V and 7 from J; bases not matched to a gene: 12. This CDR3 spans 14 amino acids. CDR3 amino acids: CATLQGANENEQFF. DNA of the CDR3: TGTGCCACCCTTCAGGGGGCAAATGAGAATGAGCAGTTCTTC.